This T cell receptor (beta chain) derives from a study of early T cells in non-severe SARS-CoV-2 infection (dated by TCRdb to the early 2020s). Study-wide context: Because TCR sequencing relied on bulk RNA taken from unsorted whole blood, pairing of alpha and beta chains was not possible. The paper as a whole reports these results and caveats: VDJdb matching was skewed toward anti-spike CD8 responses and likely underestimated virus-specific expansions, missing private and CD4 specificities.

Receptors were amplified or captured by 5' RACE. The instrument was a NextSeq 500. In the TCR library protocol, unique molecular identifiers were attached to individual cDNA molecules to correct for PCR bias and sequencing error. Both TCR alpha and beta chains were sequenced, and tight co-correlation was observed between alpha and beta sequence abundances in each sample. Turning to the authors' computational methods: V gene, J gene and CDR3 annotation of TCR sequences was performed with Decombinator V4. Expanded TCRs were defined as changing significantly between any two time points under a Poisson model with p below 0.0001. TCR abundances were normalised to the total number of TCRs sequenced per sample and expressed as counts per million. MAIT TCRs were defined by TRAV1-2 paired with TRAJ12, TRAJ20 or TRAJ33, and iNKT TCRs by TRAV10 paired with TRAJ18. VDJdb, accessed 1 November 2021, was searched for CMV, EBV and SARS-CoV-2 annotated TCRs, with TCRs annotated for multiple antigens excluded. In-frame beta chains were kept once TCRdb had trimmed the public reads at Q25 with fastp and called clones with MiXCR. For every CDR3 protein sequence, its rows merge into one entry that carries the most common genes and DNA. For this entry, the V and J calls and clone size follow TCRdb and not the study's own pipeline. The sample table lists 100,000 to 120,000 distinct CDR3 sequences, roughly 12% of them with a count of one. The ten largest clones add up to about 4% of the sample.

A case-control design nested within a healthcare worker cohort in London, UK, was used, with weekly nasopharyngeal swab PCR tests and blood sampling performed. Between 23 and 31 March 2020, the week of the UK lockdown, healthcare workers were enrolled and then followed up weekly for as long as 16 weeks. This clonotype has more than one count but fewer than ten. Its antigen is currently not known. Per-nucleotide qualities are absent, and no much larger clonotype sits a single base away. The junction carries 11 bases between V and J, which are trimmed by 1 base and 4 bases respectively. The germline V gene (reference sequence) sets CDR1 to DFQATT and CDR2 to SNEGSKA. Reading from cysteine to phenylalanine, the CDR3 counts 13 amino acids. The read is trimmed to its CDR3 DNA, 39 bases read in frame from base 1.

The origin of this receptor is an adult who was a healthcare worker with PCR-confirmed SARS-CoV-2 infection or an uninfected control (not recorded which). Sequenced material: whole blood, taken at baseline. The V and J segments used are TRBV20-1 and TRBJ2-7, with no reliable assignment of the D segment. DNA sequence: TGCAGTGCTAGAGCCACCCCCCAATACGAGCAGTACTTC. This gives the protein CSARATPQYEQYF.